These T cell receptor beta chains were read from a single sample in a study of response to subunit inactivated influenza vaccine. TCRdb itself ran the RT-PCR reads through MiXCR, one entry per CDR3 protein. The sample includes some 800,000 distinct CDR3 sequences, 20% to 25% seen only once; the top ten take roughly a tenth. Material: PBMCs from blood, obtained roughly 5 days after vaccination. Receptor source: a man in his fifties who received an inactivated influenza vaccine. The CDR3 runs from the conserved cysteine through the conserved F or W. Each record gives: J gene, clone size, V gene, D gene, CDR3 protein, CDR3 DNA. D genes are given only for firm matches. Some rows have no size entry. The others give once, few or many, or a class for an expanded clone.

>TRBJ1-2|few|TRBV11-2|NA
CASSSGGIYGYTF
TGTGCCAGCAGTTCAGGAGGGATCTATGGCTACACCTTC
>TRBJ2-7|NA|TRBV5-6|TRBD2
CASSDGQGLAGGGEQYF
TGTGCCAGCAGCGATGGCCAGGGACTAGCGGGAGGAGGCGAGCAGTACTTC
>TRBJ2-1|few|TRBV7-2|NA
CASSLLGETYNEQFF
TGTGCCAGCAGCTTATTGGGGGAGACCTACAATGAGCAGTTCTTC
>TRBJ2-7|NA|TRBV20-1|TRBD2
CSARVTSGGGYEQYF
TGCAGTGCTAGAGTGACTAGCGGAGGAGGCTACGAGCAGTACTTC
>TRBJ2-2|NA|TRBV5-1|NA
CASSLIAAGGGELFF
TGCGCCAGCAGCTTGATTGCCGCGGGCGGCGGGGAGCTGTTTTTT
>TRBJ2-1|NA|TRBV20-1|NA
CSAREWELDYNEQFF
TGCAGTGCTAGGGAATGGGAACTAGATTACAATGAGCAGTTCTTC
>TRBJ1-3|few|TRBV4-2|NA
CASSQEGGAGNTIYF
TGTGCCAGCAGCCAAGAGGGAGGTGCTGGAAACACCATATATTTT
>TRBJ1-2|few|TRBV29-1|NA
CSVRAGDHYGYTF
TGCAGCGTTCGTGCAGGGGATCACTATGGCTACACCTTC
>TRBJ2-3|NA|TRBV20-1|TRBD2
CSARASGSTDTQYF
TGCAGTGCTAGGGCTAGCGGGAGCACAGATACGCAGTATTTT
>TRBJ2-2|NA|TRBV12-3/TRBV12-4|TRBD1
CASSPGQATTGELFF
TGTGCCAGCAGCCCGGGACAGGCCACCACCGGGGAGCTGTTTTTT
>TRBJ2-7|many|TRBV5-1|NA
CASSLVQGTYEQYF
TGCGCCAGCAGCTTGGTTCAGGGAACCTACGAGCAGTACTTC
>TRBJ2-1|few|TRBV6-5|NA
CASSSSTLGGWQFF
TGTGCCAGCAGTTCGTCTACCCTAGGCGGTTGGCAGTTCTTC
>TRBJ2-7|NA|TRBV12-3/TRBV12-4|TRBD2
CASSPRLAGGHEQYF
TGTGCCAGCAGTCCGCGACTAGCGGGAGGCCACGAGCAGTACTTC
>TRBJ1-1|NA|TRBV5-1|TRBD1
CASSLGHRGLNTEAFF
TGCGCCAGCAGCTTGGGACACAGGGGTCTGAACACTGAAGCTTTCTTT
>TRBJ2-1|many|TRBV29-1|TRBD1
CSAQVGTGTYNEQFF
TGCAGCGCCCAGGTCGGGACAGGGACCTACAATGAGCAGTTCTTC
>TRBJ2-2|many|TRBV6-2/TRBV6-3|NA
CASSYQETAASGELFF
TGTGCCAGCAGTTACCAAGAGACAGCCGCGTCCGGGGAGCTGTTTTTT
>TRBJ2-3|few|TRBV4-2|NA
CASSQDLSGGDTQYF
TGTGCCAGCAGCCAAGATCTGTCAGGAGGAGATACGCAGTATTTT
>TRBJ1-2|few|TRBV10-3|NA
CAIRGDTGHYGYTF
TGTGCCATCAGGGGGGACACGGGCCATTATGGCTACACCTTC
>TRBJ2-5|once|TRBV20-1|TRBD2
CSVKLAGDRETQYF
TGCAGTGTTAAACTAGCGGGAGATAGAGAGACCCAGTACTTC
>TRBJ2-3|NA|TRBV24-1|TRBD1
CATSAHGQATDTQYF
TGTGCCACCAGTGCCCACGGACAGGCCACAGATACGCAGTATTTT
>TRBJ2-7|few|TRBV6-2/TRBV6-3|TRBD1
CASSMDRGTYEQYF
TGTGCCAGCAGCATGGACAGGGGAACCTACGAGCAGTACTTC
>TRBJ1-3|NA|TRBV6-2/TRBV6-3|NA
CASNWDSGNTIYF
TGTGCCAGCAATTGGGACTCTGGAAACACCATATATTTT
>TRBJ2-7|many|TRBV25-1|NA
CASRMTGSYEQYF
TGTGCCAGCCGCATGACGGGCTCCTACGAGCAGTACTTC
>TRBJ2-7|NA|TRBV20-1|TRBD2
CSAGTSGAHWHEQYF
TGCAGTGCTGGGACTAGCGGGGCGCATTGGCACGAGCAGTACTTC